This TCR beta chain was recovered during a study of blood T cell repertoires in COVID-19. The overall study: The United States, Italy and Spain were the sources of the acute and convalescent COVID-19 samples.

All enrollees were about 18 to 90 years old and from about 24 US areas. Germline V gives CDR1 SNHLY, CDR2 FYNNEI. The ends were cut back, 6 bases at V and 2 bases at J, with 13 bases in the middle. The CDR3 spans 15 residues. Method: immunoSEQ multiplex PCR; TCRdb's copy keeps in-frame clones and lacks some. The sample lists fewer than 250,000 clones, about four fifths occurring once. This clone appeared once. The clonotype was recovered from a man between 60 and 75 years old who had recovered from COVID-19. The sequenced sample consisted of PBMCs or T cells enriched from blood (not recorded which). The V gene is TRBV2, the J gene TRBJ2-2; tentatively, D is TRBD1 (6 bases). CDR3 nucleotides: TGTGCCAGCAGCGAATCCAGGGGAAACACCGGGGAGCTGTTTTTT. Encoded protein: CASSESRGNTGELFF.